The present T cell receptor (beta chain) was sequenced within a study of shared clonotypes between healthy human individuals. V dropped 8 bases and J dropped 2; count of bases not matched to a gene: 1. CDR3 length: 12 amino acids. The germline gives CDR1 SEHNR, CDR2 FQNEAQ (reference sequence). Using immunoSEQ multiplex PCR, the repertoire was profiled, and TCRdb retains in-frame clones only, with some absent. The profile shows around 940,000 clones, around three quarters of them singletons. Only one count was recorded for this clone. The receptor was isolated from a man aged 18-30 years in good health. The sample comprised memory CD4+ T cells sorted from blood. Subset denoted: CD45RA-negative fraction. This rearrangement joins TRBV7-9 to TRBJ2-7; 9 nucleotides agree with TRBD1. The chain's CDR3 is CASGDRAYEQYF. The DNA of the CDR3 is TGTGCCAGCGGGGACAGGGCCTACGAGCAGTACTTC.